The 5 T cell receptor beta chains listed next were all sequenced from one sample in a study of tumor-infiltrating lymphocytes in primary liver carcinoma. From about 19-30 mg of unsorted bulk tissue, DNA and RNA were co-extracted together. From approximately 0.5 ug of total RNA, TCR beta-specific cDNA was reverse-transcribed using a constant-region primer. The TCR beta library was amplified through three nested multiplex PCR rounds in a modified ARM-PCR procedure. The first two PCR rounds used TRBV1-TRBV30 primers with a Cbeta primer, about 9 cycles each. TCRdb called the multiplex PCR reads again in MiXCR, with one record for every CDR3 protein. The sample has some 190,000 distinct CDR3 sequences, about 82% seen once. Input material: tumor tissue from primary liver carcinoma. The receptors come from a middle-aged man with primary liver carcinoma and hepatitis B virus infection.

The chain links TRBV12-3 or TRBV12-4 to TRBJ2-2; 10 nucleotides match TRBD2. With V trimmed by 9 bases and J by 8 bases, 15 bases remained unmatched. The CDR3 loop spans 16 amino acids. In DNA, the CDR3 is TGTGCCAGTACTCCCACGGCTAGCGGGAGATGGGGGGAGCTGTTTTTT. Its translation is CASTPTASGRWGELFF.

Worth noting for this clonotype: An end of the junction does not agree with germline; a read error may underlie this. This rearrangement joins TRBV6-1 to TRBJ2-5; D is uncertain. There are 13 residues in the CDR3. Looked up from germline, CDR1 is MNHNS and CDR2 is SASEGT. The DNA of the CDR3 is TGTGTCAGCAATGTAAGGGTTGCAGAGACCCTGTATTTC. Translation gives CVSNVRVAETLYF.

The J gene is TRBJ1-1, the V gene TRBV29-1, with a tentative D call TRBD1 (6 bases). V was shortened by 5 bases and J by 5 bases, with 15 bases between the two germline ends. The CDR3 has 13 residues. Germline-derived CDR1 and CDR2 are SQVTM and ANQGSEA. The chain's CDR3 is CSVKDSSNTEAFF. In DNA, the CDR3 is TGCAGCGTTAAGGACAGCAGCAATACTGAAGCTTTCTTT. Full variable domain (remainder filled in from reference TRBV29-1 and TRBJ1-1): SAVISQKPSRDICQRGTSLTIQCQVDSQVTMMFWYRQQPGQSLTLIATANQGSEATYESGFVIDKFPISRPNLTFSTLTVSNMSPEDSSIYLCSVKDSSNTEAFFGQGTRLTVV.

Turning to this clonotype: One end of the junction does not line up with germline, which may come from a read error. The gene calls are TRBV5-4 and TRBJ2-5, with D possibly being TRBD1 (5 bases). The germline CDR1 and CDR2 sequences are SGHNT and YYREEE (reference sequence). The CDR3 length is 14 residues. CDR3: CASSLGRGGETQSF. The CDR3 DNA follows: TGTGCCAGCAGCTTGGGTAGGGGCGGAGAGACCCAGTCCTTC. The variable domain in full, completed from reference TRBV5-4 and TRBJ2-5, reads ETGVTQSPTHLIKTRGQQVTLRCSSQSGHNTVSWYQQALGQGPQFIFQYYREEENGRGNFPPRFSGLQFPNYSSELNVNALELDDSALYLCASSLGRGGETQSFGPGTRLLVL.

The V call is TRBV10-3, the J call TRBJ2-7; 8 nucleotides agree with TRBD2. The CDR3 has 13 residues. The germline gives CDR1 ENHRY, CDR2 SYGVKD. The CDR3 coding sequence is TGTGACACGGGACTAGTGGGAGAATACGAGCAGTACTTC. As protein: CDTGLVGEYEQYF.